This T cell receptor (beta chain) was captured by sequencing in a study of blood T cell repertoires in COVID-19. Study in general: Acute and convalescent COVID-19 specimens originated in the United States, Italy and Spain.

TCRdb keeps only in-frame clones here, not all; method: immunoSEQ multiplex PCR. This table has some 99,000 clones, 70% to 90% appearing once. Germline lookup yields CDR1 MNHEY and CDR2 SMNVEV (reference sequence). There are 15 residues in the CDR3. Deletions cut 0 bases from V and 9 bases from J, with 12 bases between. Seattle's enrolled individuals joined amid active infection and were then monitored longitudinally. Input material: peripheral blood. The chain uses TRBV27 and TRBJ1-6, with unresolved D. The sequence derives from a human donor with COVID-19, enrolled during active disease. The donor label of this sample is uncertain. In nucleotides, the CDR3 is TGTGCCAGCAGTTTATCGCGGGGTGTAGGTTCACCCCTCCACTTT. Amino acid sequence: CASSLSRGVGSPLHF.